This T cell receptor beta chain was obtained from a study of beta chain features in type 1 diabetes. Expressed TCRB transcripts were sequenced after all isolated RNA was converted to cDNA. Sequenced by immunoSEQ multiplex PCR; TCRdb stores in-frame clones only, minus some. The table lists 860,000 or so clones, 15% to 20% of them singletons. From germline, CDR1 is SGHNT and CDR2 YENEEA. CDR3 size: 13 residues. The V end was cut by 1 base, the J end by 7 bases, with 11 bases between. This chain connects TRBV11-3 to TRBJ2-7; perhaps TRBD2 as D (5 bases). Sequencing used naive CD4+ T cells from blood. The clonotype originates from a woman between 18 and 30 years old in good health. The DNA for the CDR3 is TGTGCCAGCAGCTTAGCCCGGGGTGGGGAGCAGTACTTC. It is translated as CASSLARGGEQYF.